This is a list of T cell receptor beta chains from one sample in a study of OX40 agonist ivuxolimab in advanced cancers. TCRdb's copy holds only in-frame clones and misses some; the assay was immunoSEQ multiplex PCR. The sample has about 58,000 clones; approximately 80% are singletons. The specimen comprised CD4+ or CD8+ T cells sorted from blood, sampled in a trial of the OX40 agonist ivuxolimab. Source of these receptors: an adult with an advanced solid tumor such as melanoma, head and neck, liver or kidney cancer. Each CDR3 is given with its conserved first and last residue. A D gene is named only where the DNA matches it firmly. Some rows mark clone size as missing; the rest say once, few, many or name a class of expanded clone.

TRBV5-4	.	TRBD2	CASSLGTTAGGWSYEQYF
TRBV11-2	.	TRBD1	CASSLDGGQGGEQYF
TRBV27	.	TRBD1	CASSLSPGQVAYGYTF
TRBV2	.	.	CASSEAPPRGGNTIYF
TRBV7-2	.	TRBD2	CASSLEAGGFTDTQYF
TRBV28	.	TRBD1	CASRTGGHGTDTQYF
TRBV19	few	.	CASSLEYLGKLFF
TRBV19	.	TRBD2	CASSMAWLAGGDEQFF
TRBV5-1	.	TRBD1	CASSPNRGQMGGYTF
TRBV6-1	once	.	CASSEVPDSNTEAFF
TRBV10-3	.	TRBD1	CAISENDRGLTGELFF
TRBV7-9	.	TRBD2	CASRLGGGYTDTQYF
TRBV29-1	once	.	CSVEFGWATVFF
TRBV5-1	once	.	CASSLGQINTEAFF
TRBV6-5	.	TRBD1	CASSQGADYGYTF
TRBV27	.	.	CASSLRAAGDYGYTF
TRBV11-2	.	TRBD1	CASSQDRGRHQPQHF
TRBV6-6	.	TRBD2	CASREGNEQYF
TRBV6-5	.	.	CASSLRPYNEQFF
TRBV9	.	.	CASSVVGLGQPHTGELFF
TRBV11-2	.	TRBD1	CASSLRGTGSYEQYF
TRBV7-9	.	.	CASSLALGGETQYF
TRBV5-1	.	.	CASSSDADTQYF
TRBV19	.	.	CASRAGLMNTEAFF
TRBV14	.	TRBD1	CASSQTQGALQETQYF
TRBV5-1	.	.	CASSGLGTRVNTGELFF
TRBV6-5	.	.	CASRASGSDTQYF
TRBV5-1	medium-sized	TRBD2	CASSPTSGGVEQFF
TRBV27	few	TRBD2	CASSLVSGGAGYNEQFF
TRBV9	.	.	CASSTRTVTYNEQFF
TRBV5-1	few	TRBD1	CASSLVERQGAGNTEAFF
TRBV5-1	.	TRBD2	CASSIAGVYEQYF
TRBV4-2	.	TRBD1	CASSPGQGSGNTEAFF
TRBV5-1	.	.	CASSPLNPGGTDTQYF
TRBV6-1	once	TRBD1	CASTNRQGRQETQYF
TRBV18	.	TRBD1	CASSPWTGGEQYF
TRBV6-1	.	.	CASSGALGGGYTF
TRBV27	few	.	CASSFSPDQPQHF
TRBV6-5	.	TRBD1	CASSSSNRQGLYGYTF
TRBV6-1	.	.	CASSEGGQLYEQYF
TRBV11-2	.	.	CASSPSNLWANEKLFF
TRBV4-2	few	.	CASSQDKNGELFF